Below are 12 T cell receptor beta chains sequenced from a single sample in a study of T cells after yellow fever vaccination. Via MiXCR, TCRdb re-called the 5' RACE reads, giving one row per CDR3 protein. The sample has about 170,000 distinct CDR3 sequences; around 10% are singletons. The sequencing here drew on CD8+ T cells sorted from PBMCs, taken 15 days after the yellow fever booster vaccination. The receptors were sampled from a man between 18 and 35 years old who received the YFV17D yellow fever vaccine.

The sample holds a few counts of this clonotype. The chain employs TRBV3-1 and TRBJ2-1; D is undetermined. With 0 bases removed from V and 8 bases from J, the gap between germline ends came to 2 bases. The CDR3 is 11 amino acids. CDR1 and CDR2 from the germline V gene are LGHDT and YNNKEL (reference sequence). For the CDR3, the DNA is TGTGCCAGCAGCCAAGAACATGAGCAGTTCTTC. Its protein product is CASSQEHEQFF.

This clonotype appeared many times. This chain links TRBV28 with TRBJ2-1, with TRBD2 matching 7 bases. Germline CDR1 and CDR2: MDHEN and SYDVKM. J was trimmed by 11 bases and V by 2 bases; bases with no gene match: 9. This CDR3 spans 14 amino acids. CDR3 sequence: CASSLMGGSEKQFF. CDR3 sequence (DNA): TGTGCCAGCAGTTTAATGGGGGGGTCGGAAAAGCAGTTCTTC.

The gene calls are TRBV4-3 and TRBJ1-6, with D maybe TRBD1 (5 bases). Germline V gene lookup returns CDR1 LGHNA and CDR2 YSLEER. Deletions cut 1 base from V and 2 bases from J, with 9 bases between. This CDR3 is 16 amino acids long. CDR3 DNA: TGCGCCAGCAGCCAAGGCAGGGCTACCTATAATTCACCCCTCCACTTT. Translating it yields CASSQGRATYNSPLHF.

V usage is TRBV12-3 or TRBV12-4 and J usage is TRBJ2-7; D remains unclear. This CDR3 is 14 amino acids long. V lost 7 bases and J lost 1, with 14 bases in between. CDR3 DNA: TGTGCCAGCACCATGGTCGGGCCTTCCTACGAGCAGTACTTC. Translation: CASTMVGPSYEQYF.

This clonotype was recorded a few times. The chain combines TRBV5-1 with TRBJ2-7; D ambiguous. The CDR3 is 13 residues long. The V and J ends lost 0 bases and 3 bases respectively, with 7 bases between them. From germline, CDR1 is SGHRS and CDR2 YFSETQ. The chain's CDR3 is CASSLVVGYEQYF. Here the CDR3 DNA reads TGCGCCAGCAGCTTGGTAGTCGGCTACGAGCAGTACTTC. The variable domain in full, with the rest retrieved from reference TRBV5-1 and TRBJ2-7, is KAGVTQTPRYLIKTRGQQVTLSCSPISGHRSVSWYQQTPGQGLQFLFEYFSETQRNKGNFPGRFSGRQFSNSRSEMNVSTLELGDSALYLCASSLVVGYEQYFGPGTRLTVT.

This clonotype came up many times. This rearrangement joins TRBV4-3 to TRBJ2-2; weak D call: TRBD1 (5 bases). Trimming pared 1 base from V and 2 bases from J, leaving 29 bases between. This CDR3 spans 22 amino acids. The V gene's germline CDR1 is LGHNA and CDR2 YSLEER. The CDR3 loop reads CASSQVFRVVTATNRNTGELFF. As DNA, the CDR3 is TGCGCCAGCAGCCAAGTCTTCAGGGTGGTGACAGCAACAAACAGAAACACCGGGGAGCTGTTTTTT.

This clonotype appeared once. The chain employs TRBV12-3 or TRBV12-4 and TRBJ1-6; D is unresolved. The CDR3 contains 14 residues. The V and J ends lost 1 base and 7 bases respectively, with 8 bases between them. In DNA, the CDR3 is TGTGCCAGCAGTTTAGGGGGAAACAATTCACCCCTCCACTTT. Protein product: CASSLGGNNSPLHF.

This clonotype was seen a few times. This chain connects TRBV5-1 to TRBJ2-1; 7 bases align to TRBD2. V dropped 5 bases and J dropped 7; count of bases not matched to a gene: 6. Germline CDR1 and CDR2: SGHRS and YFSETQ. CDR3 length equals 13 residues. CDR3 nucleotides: TGCGCCAGCAGGGGGGAGGGGTTGAATGAGCAGTTCTTC. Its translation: CASRGEGLNEQFF. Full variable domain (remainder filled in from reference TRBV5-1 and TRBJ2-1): KAGVTQTPRYLIKTRGQQVTLSCSPISGHRSVSWYQQTPGQGLQFLFEYFSETQRNKGNFPGRFSGRQFSNSRSEMNVSTLELGDSALYLCASRGEGLNEQFFGPGTRLTVL.

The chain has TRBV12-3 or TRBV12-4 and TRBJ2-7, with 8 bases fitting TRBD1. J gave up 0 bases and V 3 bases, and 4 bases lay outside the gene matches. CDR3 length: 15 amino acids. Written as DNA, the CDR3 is TGTGCCAGCAGTTTTGGGACAGGAGACTCCTACGAGCAGTACTTC. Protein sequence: CASSFGTGDSYEQYF.

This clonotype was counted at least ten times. This CDR3 reads CASSTGGGLNTEAFF. The CDR3 bases are TGTGCCAGCAGTACTGGGGGGGGATTGAACACTGAAGCTTTCTTT. The chain carries TRBV6-2 or TRBV6-3 and TRBJ1-1; D might be TRBD1 (5 bases). The CDR3 runs 15 residues. V lost 5 bases and J lost 0, with 13 bases in between. The germline V gene has CDR1 MNHEY and CDR2 SVGEGT.

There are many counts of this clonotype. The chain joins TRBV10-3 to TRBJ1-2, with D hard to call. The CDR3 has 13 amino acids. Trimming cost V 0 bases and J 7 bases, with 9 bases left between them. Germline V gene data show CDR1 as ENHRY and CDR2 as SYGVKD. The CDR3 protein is CAISESHTSGYTF. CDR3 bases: TGTGCCATCAGTGAGTCCCATACTAGTGGCTACACCTTC.

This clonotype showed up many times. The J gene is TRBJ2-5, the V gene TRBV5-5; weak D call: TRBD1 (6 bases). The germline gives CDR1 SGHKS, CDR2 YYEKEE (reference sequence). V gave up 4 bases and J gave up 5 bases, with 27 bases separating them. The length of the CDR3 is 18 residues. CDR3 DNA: TGTGCCAGCAGCGATGTCGCGAGGGATCAGGGGATATGGGAGACCCAGTACTTC. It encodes CASSDVARDQGIWETQYF.